This is a list of T cell receptor beta chains from one sample in a study of chemoradiotherapy in HPV16-positive cancers. Using immunoSEQ multiplex PCR, the repertoire was profiled, and TCRdb retains in-frame clones only, with some absent. This sample has about 7,000 clones, with roughly 79% found just once. Sample acquisition took place from a patient who underwent chemoradiotherapy. These receptors were taken from a human donor with HPV-associated anogenital cancer. Each CDR3 is given with its conserved first and last residue. Size values are once, few and many counts, or a class for expanded clones, and some rows have none.

CASSDLGYGYTF few TRBJ1-2 TRBV10-2
CASSPSRGRVRTEAFF - TRBJ1-1 TRBV18
CASSQGVTETQYF - TRBJ2-5 TRBV4-2
CASSLVGDGYTF - TRBJ1-2 TRBV7-8
CASSEYLGVHEQYF few TRBJ2-7 TRBV25-1
CASGAGGRFESPLHF - TRBJ1-6 TRBV5-4
CASSEEVGGVNYEQYF - TRBJ2-7 TRBV6-1
CASGGGPRRYGYTF - TRBJ1-2 TRBV7-2
CASTRGGTEAFF - TRBJ1-1 TRBV6-5
CASSPSRQGPEAFF few TRBJ1-1 TRBV27
CASSHRQGPNQPQHF - TRBJ1-5 TRBV28